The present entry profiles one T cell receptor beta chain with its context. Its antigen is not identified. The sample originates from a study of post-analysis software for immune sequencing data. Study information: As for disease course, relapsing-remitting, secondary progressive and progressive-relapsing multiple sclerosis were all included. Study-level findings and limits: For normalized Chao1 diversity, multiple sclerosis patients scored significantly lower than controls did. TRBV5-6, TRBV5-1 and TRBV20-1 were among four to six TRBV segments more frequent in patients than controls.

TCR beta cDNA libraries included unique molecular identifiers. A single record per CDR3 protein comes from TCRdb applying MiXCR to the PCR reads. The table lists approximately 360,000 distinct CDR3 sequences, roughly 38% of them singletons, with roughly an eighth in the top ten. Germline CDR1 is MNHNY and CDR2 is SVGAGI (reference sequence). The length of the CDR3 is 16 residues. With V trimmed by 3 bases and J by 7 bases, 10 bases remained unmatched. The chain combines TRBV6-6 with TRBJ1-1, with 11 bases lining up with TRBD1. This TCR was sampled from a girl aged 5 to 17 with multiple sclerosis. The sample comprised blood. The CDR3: CASSYHPGQGENEAFF. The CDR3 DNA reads TGTGCCAGCAGTTATCATCCGGGACAGGGGGAGAATGAAGCTTTCTTT.